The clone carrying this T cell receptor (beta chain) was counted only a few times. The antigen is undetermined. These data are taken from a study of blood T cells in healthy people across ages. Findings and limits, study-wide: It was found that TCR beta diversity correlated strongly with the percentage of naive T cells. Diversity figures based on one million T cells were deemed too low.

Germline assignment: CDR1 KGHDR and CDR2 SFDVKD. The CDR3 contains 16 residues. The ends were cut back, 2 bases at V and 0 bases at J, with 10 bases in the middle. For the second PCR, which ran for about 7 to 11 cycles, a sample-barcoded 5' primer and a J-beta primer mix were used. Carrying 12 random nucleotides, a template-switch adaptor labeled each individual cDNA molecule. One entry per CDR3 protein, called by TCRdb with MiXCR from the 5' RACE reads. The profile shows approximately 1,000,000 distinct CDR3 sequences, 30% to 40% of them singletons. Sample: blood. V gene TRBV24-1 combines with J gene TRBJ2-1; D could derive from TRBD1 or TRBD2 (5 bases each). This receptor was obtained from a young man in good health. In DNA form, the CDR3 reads TGTGCCACCAGTGATTCCCCAGGGAGCTCCTACAATGAGCAGTTCTTC. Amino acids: CATSDSPGSSYNEQFF.